This T cell receptor beta chain was sequenced in a study of blood T cell repertoires in COVID-19 (dated by TCRdb to about 2020). The study in broad terms: Collaborator samples came from the United States, Italy and Spain and covered acute and convalescent phases of COVID-19. The prospective study material was composed of cDNA or gDNA derived from T cells, B-cell-depleted T cells, or PBMCs. The dataset comprised deeply sampled blood TCRbeta repertoires from subjects exposed to, actively infected with, or recovered from COVID-19. Where available, HLA class I and class II types were taken from metadata supplied by the sample provider and were not determined by assay-based typing. A de-identified subject ID, COVID-19 status, age in years and sex were almost always included in the sample metadata. The samples were drawn from two sources: the first 160 participants of the ongoing ImmuneRACE study, and 1,000 to 1,500 subjects contributed by 6 global collaborators. A freely available public database, intended as a resource for researchers studying the immune response to SARS-CoV-2, is where the repertoires were released. Results the study describes overall, beyond this receptor: The quantity of clinical and demographic metadata differed by source and by participant and was supplied without curation.

The immunoSEQ Assay, a bias-controlled multiplex PCR, was used to amplify TCRbeta CDR3 regions from genomic DNA. Per the authors' processing: Within the assay, amplification of reference gene primers was used to estimate how many nucleated cells each sample contained. To quantify the absolute abundance of each unique TCRbeta CDR3 rearrangement, sequence reads were collapsed and filtered. For each sample, productive Simpson clonality was calculated as the square root of Simpson's diversity index over productive rearrangements. This immuneACCESS table, as held by TCRdb, lists in-frame sequences with V and J called but not all clones. Of the missing ones, under half trace to an unresolved V gene in checked studies; the others have no known cause. V and J calls and clone size come straight from that table; D and trimming were deduced from the DNA. For this sample the table gives approximately 70,000 clones, of which roughly 89% were detected only once. The ten most abundant clones make up more than 8% of the sample.

Whole blood was collected in K2EDTA tubes by collaborating institutions according to the institutions' own protocols. For TCRbeta analysis, collaborators shipped samples as frozen whole blood, isolated PBMCs, or DNA extracted from either of those sample types. About this clone itself: There is no known antigen for this receptor. Qualities for individual bases were not recorded, and no much larger clone is one base off.

This TCR derives from a human donor in a cohort sampled during active COVID-19. Sequenced sample: peripheral blood.

The CDR3 has the sequence CATSDLRGGPSTF. The DNA is as follows: TGTGCCACCAGTGATTTGCGGGGGGGGCCGAGCACCTTC. This chain is built from TRBV24-1 and TRBJ1-2; TRBD1 is a weak D gene call, 6 bases matching. From cysteine to phenylalanine, the CDR3 is 13 amino acids long. Of the read, only the CDR3 DNA is kept; its 39 bases are in frame from base 1. CDR1 and CDR2, looked up from the germline V gene, are KGHDR and SFDVKD. The V end loses 0 bases and the J end loses 13 bases, and a stretch of 14 bases separates them.